A single sample gave rise to the 21 T cell receptor beta chains below, sequenced in a study of T-cell memory formation after mild COVID-19. TCRdb ran MiXCR on the 5' RACE reads and lists one entry per CDR3 protein. Here the sample spans more than 80,000 distinct CDR3 sequences, approximately 17% being singletons. Sequencing input: PBMCs or a T cell subset sorted from them (not recorded which). Source of these receptors: an adult woman who had mild COVID-19 (a few samples of this study predate the infection). Cell type and time point are not known.

V gene TRBV28 combines with J gene TRBJ2-2; D not certain. Germline assignment: CDR1 MDHEN and CDR2 SYDVKM. The CDR3 has 12 amino acids. V was shortened by 7 bases and J by 1 base, with 4 bases between the two germline ends. The CDR3: CASNRNTGELFF. The CDR3 DNA reads as TGTGCCAGCAACCGGAACACCGGGGAGCTGTTTTTT.

This clonotype occurred a few times. The chain employs TRBV5-1 and TRBJ2-7; D might be TRBD1 (6 bases). Trimming removed 4 bases at V and 5 bases at J, with 19 bases between. CDR1 is SGHRS, CDR2 YFSETQ, per germline. CDR3 length: 15 amino acids. This chain's CDR3 is CASSPMTGAFHEQYF. The CDR3 region has the DNA TGCGCCAGCAGCCCGATGACAGGAGCCTTCCACGAGCAGTACTTC.

The gene calls are TRBV9 and TRBJ2-1, with 10 nucleotides matching TRBD2. V shed 0 bases, J shed 7 bases, and the junction held 7 bases outside the gene matches. Germline assignment: CDR1 SGDLS and CDR2 YYNGEE. The CDR3 runs 16 residues. The CDR3 nucleotides read TGTGCCAGCAGCGTAGAGGCTAGCGGGAGAGTTAATGAGCAGTTCTTC. As protein: CASSVEASGRVNEQFF.

This clonotype was found many times. The chain joins TRBV29-1 to TRBJ2-7, with a weak D call TRBD1 (6 bases). Between the trimmed V and J ends, which lost 7 bases and 1 base, there was a span of 14 bases. Germline-derived CDR1 and CDR2 are SQVTM and ANQGSEA. CDR3 length: 13 residues. CDR3 residues: CSALGAGSYEQYF. For the CDR3, the DNA is TGCAGCGCCCTGGGGGCAGGGTCCTACGAGCAGTACTTC.

The rearrangement links TRBV5-1 to TRBJ1-2, with D unclear. The CDR3 consists of 15 residues. Germline V gives CDR1 SGHRS, CDR2 YFSETQ. V dropped 0 bases and J dropped 5 bases, with 14 bases sitting between them. Here the CDR3 reads CASSLVSGGPYGYTF. The CDR3 region has the DNA TGCGCCAGCAGCTTGGTAAGCGGTGGACCATATGGCTACACCTTC. Drawing the rest from reference TRBV5-1 and TRBJ1-2, the complete variable domain is KAGVTQTPRYLIKTRGQQVTLSCSPISGHRSVSWYQQTPGQGLQFLFEYFSETQRNKGNFPGRFSGRQFSNSRSEMNVSTLELGDSALYLCASSLVSGGPYGYTFGSGTRLTVV.

This chain uses TRBV6-5 with TRBJ2-5, with D unresolved. The CDR3 has 13 residues. V was pared by 0 bases and J by 7 bases, with 9 bases between. The germline CDR1 and CDR2 sequences are MNHEY and SVGAGI. CDR3: CASSYSDGVTQYF. The CDR3 DNA reads TGTGCCAGCAGTTACTCTGATGGGGTGACCCAGTACTTC.

The gene calls are TRBV20-1 and TRBJ2-7; D remains ambiguous. The V end was cut by 0 bases, the J end by 0 bases, with 9 bases between. The germline CDR1 and CDR2 sequences are DFQATT and SNEGSKA (reference sequence). This CDR3 comprises 14 residues. The CDR3 sequence is CSARDIGLSYEQYF. The CDR3 region has the DNA TGCAGTGCTAGAGATATCGGGCTCTCCTACGAGCAGTACTTC.

The chain employs TRBV19 and TRBJ1-5; 8 nucleotides line up with TRBD1. Trimming took 1 base from V and 4 from J; bases not matched to a gene: 12. Germline loops: CDR1 LNHDA, CDR2 SQIVND (reference sequence). The length of the CDR3 is 18 residues. This CDR3 reads CASSIAAGTGPPNQPQHF. The CDR3 region has the DNA TGTGCCAGTAGTATAGCCGCAGGGACAGGCCCTCCAAATCAGCCCCAGCATTTT.

This clonotype came up many times. V is TRBV6-4 and J is TRBJ2-3; 7 bases fit TRBD1. CDR1 is MRHNA and CDR2 is SNTAGT in the germline V gene. CDR3 size: 15 residues. The V segment lost 3 bases and the J segment 1 base; nucleotides outside the gene matches: 4. The CDR3, as DNA: TGTGCCAGCAGTGATACAACAGGGGGCACAGATACGCAGTATTTT. Translated: CASSDTTGGTDTQYF.

The rearrangement joins TRBV4-1 to TRBJ1-5; 8 bases match TRBD1. The CDR3 runs 15 residues. Per the germline V gene, CDR1 is MGHRA and CDR2 is YSYEKL. V lost 3 bases, J lost 5 bases, and 6 bases stayed unmatched. CDR3 DNA: TGCGCCAGCAGCCATTCCGGGACAGGCCATCAGCCCCAGCATTTT. It translates to CASSHSGTGHQPQHF.

The gene calls are TRBV7-2 and TRBJ2-4; 10 nucleotides align to TRBD2. The germline V gene has CDR1 SGHTA and CDR2 FQGNSA. Trimming took 3 bases from V and 6 from J; bases not matched to a gene: 14. CDR3 size: 18 residues. DNA of the CDR3: TGTGCCAGCAGCTTCCAAAACGAGCGGGAGGGCTGGTCAAACATTCAGTACTTC. Translating gives CASSFQNEREGWSNIQYF.

This clonotype was counted at least ten times. In DNA, the CDR3 is TGCAGTGCTAGATCCAGGACCGAAACCTACGAGCAGTACTTC. Protein: CSARSRTETYEQYF. This chain links TRBV20-1 with TRBJ2-7; no firm D call. The ends were cut back, 2 bases at V and 2 bases at J, with 13 bases in the middle. The CDR3 sequence is 14 residues long. Germline lookup yields CDR1 DFQATT and CDR2 SNEGSKA (reference sequence).

The chain uses TRBV13 and TRBJ2-2; 11 bases are a match to TRBD2. This CDR3 is built from 16 residues. The trim removed 4 bases at V and 3 bases at J, leaving 4 bases unmatched. Germline V gene data show CDR1 as PRHDT and CDR2 as FYEKMQ (reference sequence). CDR3 DNA: TGTGCCAGCAGCTCTCGACTAGCGGGACACACCGGGGAGCTGTTTTTT. Encoded protein: CASSSRLAGHTGELFF.

This clonotype was recorded a few times. The chain employs TRBV5-4 and TRBJ1-2, with D possibly being TRBD1 (5 bases). Between the trimmed V and J ends, which lost 3 bases and 5 bases, there was a span of 14 bases. Germline assignment: CDR1 SGHNT and CDR2 YYREEE (reference sequence). CDR3 length equals 14 residues. As DNA, the CDR3 is TGTGCCAGCAGCTCCACGGGGGACTTTTATGGCTACACCTTC. It translates to CASSSTGDFYGYTF. Variable domain in full (rest from reference TRBV5-4 and TRBJ1-2): ETGVTQSPTHLIKTRGQQVTLRCSSQSGHNTVSWYQQALGQGPQFIFQYYREEENGRGNFPPRFSGLQFPNYSSELNVNALELDDSALYLCASSSTGDFYGYTFGSGTRLTVV.

The gene calls are TRBV20-1 and TRBJ1-2, with 8 positions matching TRBD1. From germline, CDR1 is DFQATT and CDR2 SNEGSKA (reference sequence). The length of the CDR3 is 15 residues. V shed 1 base, J shed 4 bases, and the junction held 8 bases outside the gene matches. The CDR3 DNA sequence: TGCAGTGCTAGAGGGCGACAGGGGCGACTCTATGGCTACACCTTC. It specifies CSARGRQGRLYGYTF.

This clonotype was detected only a few times. V gene TRBV29-1 combines with J gene TRBJ2-2, with 9 bases matching TRBD1. This CDR3 is built from 14 residues. V shed 5 bases and J 5 bases; nucleotides not matched to a gene: 6. Germline loops: CDR1 SQVTM, CDR2 ANQGSEA. The CDR3 bases are TGCAGCGTTAAGGGACAGGGTGGGACCGGGGAGCTGTTTTTT. Translated, it gives CSVKGQGGTGELFF.

This chain uses TRBV12-3 or TRBV12-4 with TRBJ2-3; no reliable D call. The V end was cut by 7 bases, the J end by 5 bases, with 10 bases between. CDR3 length equals 12 residues. The CDR3 loop reads CASKSWVDTQYF. CDR3 in DNA: TGTGCCAGCAAATCTTGGGTAGATACGCAGTATTTT.

The chain combines TRBV29-1 with TRBJ1-2; D is unclear. The CDR3 loop spans 11 amino acids. The V gene's germline CDR1 is SQVTM and CDR2 ANQGSEA. Between the trimmed V and J ends, which lost 2 bases and 4 bases, there was a span of 5 bases. The CDR3 nucleotides are TGCAGCGTTGAAAATCTCTATGGCTACACCTTC. As protein: CSVENLYGYTF.

In this sample, this clonotype turned up many times. The rearrangement uses TRBV7-9 and TRBJ2-7; D tentatively fits TRBD1 or TRBD2 (5 bases each). This CDR3 has 12 amino acids. CDR1 is SEHNR and CDR2 is FQNEAQ in the germline V gene (reference sequence). Deletions cut 1 base from V and 6 bases from J, with 7 bases between. CDR3 nucleotides: TGTGCCAGCAGCTTAGGGGGACGCGAGCAGTACTTC. As protein: CASSLGGREQYF.

The rearrangement joins TRBV12-3 or TRBV12-4 to TRBJ2-1; 10 bases align to TRBD2. V was pared by 5 bases and J by 6 bases, with 7 bases of the junction left unmatched. This CDR3 has 15 residues. In DNA form, the CDR3 reads TGTGCCAGCAGTACAAATAGCGGGGGGACCAATGAGCAGTTCTTC. Translating gives CASSTNSGGTNEQFF.

The chain combines TRBV12-5 with TRBJ1-1; D unclear. Trimming left V 3 bases short and J 3 bases short, with 8 bases between. The CDR3 is 13 amino acids. Germline V gene sequence: CDR1 LGHNT, CDR2 FRNRAP. In nucleotides, the CDR3 is TGTGCTAGTGGTTTCTCCCATGACACTGAAGCTTTCTTT. This codes for CASGFSHDTEAFF.